This T cell receptor (beta chain) appears in the sequencing data of a study of blood T cell repertoires in COVID-19. Study-wide background: COVID-19 samples collected from the United States, Italy and Spain covered acute and convalescent phases. The cDNA or gDNA used as material had been derived from T cells, B-cell-depleted T cells, or PBMCs.

There are many counts of this clone. In the study's own analysis: Reference gene primer amplification yielded estimated nucleated cell counts. Here immunoSEQ multiplex PCR was the method, and the copy in TCRdb shows in-frame clones only, minus some. V, J and clone size are those of that table, while D and trimming were read from the DNA. The table includes some 130,000 clones, about four fifths detected once. The CDR3 sequence is 15 residues long. Germline V gives CDR1 SGHRS, CDR2 YFSETQ. V was cut by 2 bases and J by 0 bases, with 9 bases left in between. The chain combines TRBV5-1 with TRBJ2-1; perhaps TRBD1 as D (6 bases). This TCR derives from a human donor in a cohort sampled during active COVID-19. The sample taken for sequencing was peripheral blood. The CDR3: CASSFKGGSYNEQFF. CDR3 DNA: TGCGCCAGCAGCTTTAAAGGGGGCTCCTACAATGAGCAGTTCTTC. Using reference TRBV5-1 and TRBJ2-1 for the parts outside the CDR3, the full variable domain is KAGVTQTPRYLIKTRGQQVTLSCSPISGHRSVSWYQQTPGQGLQFLFEYFSETQRNKGNFPGRFSGRQFSNSRSEMNVSTLELGDSALYLCASSFKGGSYNEQFFGPGTRLTVL.